Sequencing of this T cell receptor beta chain was carried out in a study of CD8+CD57+ T cells in acquired aplastic anemia. Looking at the study overall: Mean DNA quantity obtained from sorted CD4+ and CD8+ cells was around 3.2 ug. Notes on the study in general: Shared by patients and controls, 25 to 30 CD8+ CDR3s were abundant in patients.

Sequenced patients had shown CD8+CD57+ cell expansion by flow cytometry. When blood sampling took place, the patients had received no therapy. V was cut by 5 bases and J by 2 bases, with 16 bases left in between. Per the germline V gene, CDR1 is LGHNA and CDR2 is YSLEER. CDR3 length: 15 residues. This clonotype was recorded only once. Its specificity is not known. Since the CDR3 does not end with the conserved phenylalanine or tryptophan, this likely comes from a read error. According to the study, genomic DNA was the template for TCR beta VDJ and CDR3 profiling. Using its own MiXCR run on the reads, TCRdb lists one record per CDR3 protein. This table has fewer than 300,000 distinct CDR3 sequences, approximately 86% appearing once.

This TCR was recovered from a human donor with aplastic anemia. The specimen sequenced was sorted CD4+, CD8+, or CD8+CD57+ T cells (not recorded which) from PBMCs. The rearrangement links TRBV4-3 to TRBJ2-7; D possibly corresponds to TRBD2 (6 bases). The CDR3 nucleotides read TGCGCCAGCAGCAGAGATGATAGCGGTGCCTACGAGCAGTACCTC. Its protein is CASSRDDSGAYEQYL.